The source of this T cell receptor beta chain is a study of immune heterogeneity within non-small cell lung tumors. Multiplex PCR amplified the TCR beta CDR3 region. Its first round ran for 9 to 11 cycles with 32 V and 13 J primers. TCRdb used MiXCR to reprocess the multiplex PCR reads, holding one entry per CDR3 protein. This table has approximately 12,000 distinct CDR3 sequences, 20% to 25% appearing once. Template material comprised bulk tumor genomic DNA at 500 to 650 ng per sample. During surgery, several far-apart biopsies were obtained from every primary tumor. Enrolled individuals presented with untreated, newly diagnosed non-small cell lung cancer and received curative surgery. V was shortened by 4 bases and J by 0 bases, with 12 bases between the two germline ends. The CDR3 length is 14 residues. The V gene's germline CDR1 is SQVTM and CDR2 ANQGSEA. Study findings and constraints: Between one patient and another, high-frequency T-cell receptor beta clonotypes were largely distinct. Local tumor mutational burden and local T-cell repertoire clonality showed a moderate significant correlation, R around 0.34.

This clonotype was observed a handful of times. Its target is not known. J is TRBJ1-1 and V is TRBV29-1; D call uncertain. This receptor was identified in a man aged 60-69 years with non-small cell lung cancer. The material sequenced was lung tumor tissue. The CDR3 protein is CSVGGGRLNTEAFF. CDR3 sequence (DNA): TGCAGCGTTGGCGGAGGGCGGTTGAACACTGAAGCTTTCTTT.